The clone carrying this TCR beta chain was counted only a few times. The antigen remains undetermined. The ends lost 2 bases at V and 1 base at J; junction bases unmatched: 7. Germline V gene sequence: CDR1 LNHDA, CDR2 SQIVND (reference sequence). This CDR3 is built from 16 residues. Treatment defined: roughly nine-day PBMC culture with coronavirus spike peptide pools or control peptides (ViraFEST assay). Before the COVID-19 pandemic (2011-2018), CD4+ T cells were obtained from the unexposed donor. Sequenced with the Oncomine TCR Beta short-read assay was DNA taken from cultured CD4+ T cells. One entry per CDR3 protein, called by TCRdb with MiXCR from the PCR reads. The sample has more than 6,000 distinct CDR3 sequences; 30% to 45% are singletons. The data were obtained in a study of vaccination and CD4 T cells after COVID-19. Overall study results and limits: Analysis of convalescent patients found that 304 of 307 vaccine-specific clones were spike mono-reactive.

The sequence came from a human donor in good health. The chain carries TRBV19 and TRBJ2-5; 7 bases match TRBD2. The source material was CD4+ T cells from blood, cultured in vitro. CDR3 bases: TGTGCCAGTAGTATACTCGGGGGAGGGCTCCAAGAGACCCAGTACTTC. Protein: CASSILGGGLQETQYF.